This T cell receptor (beta chain) originates from a study of shared clonotypes between healthy human individuals. V was cut by 11 bases and J by 0 bases, with 17 bases left in between. This CDR3 is 14 amino acids long. The V gene's germline CDR1 is SGHVT and CDR2 SQSDAQ. Sequencing used immunoSEQ multiplex PCR; TCRdb keeps in-frame clones, though not all of them. Of about 1 million clones listed, about three quarters were seen once; the top ten hold approximately 1.5%. This rearrangement joins TRBV7-4 to TRBJ2-7, with a tentative D call TRBD1 (6 bases). Input material: memory CD4+ T cells sorted from blood. Subset: CD45RA-negative fraction. The receptor's source is a man younger than 35 in good health. In DNA, the CDR3 is TGTGCCGAAGATTGGGGGCTTGTCTCCTACGAGCAGTACTTC. Its protein product is CAEDWGLVSYEQYF.